This T cell receptor beta chain was obtained from a study of control samples from healthy donors and cancer patients. Trimming left V 3 bases short and J 4 bases short, with 3 bases between. Germline CDR1 and CDR2: MNHEY and SVGEGT. The CDR3 consists of 11 residues. Produced via immunoSEQ multiplex PCR; TCRdb's table is partial and in-frame only. The sample has 80,000 or so clones, 91% seen once. Of note for this clone: At the DNA level, this CDR3 is encoded by other sequences in the same sample as well.

The sequencing input was blood. This receptor was taken from a man between 50 and 59 years old in good health. This chain links TRBV6-2 or TRBV6-3 with TRBJ1-1, with D unresolved. This chain's CDR3 is CASSYGTEAFF. CDR3 DNA sequence: TGTGCCAGCAGTTATGGCACTGAAGCTTTCTTT.